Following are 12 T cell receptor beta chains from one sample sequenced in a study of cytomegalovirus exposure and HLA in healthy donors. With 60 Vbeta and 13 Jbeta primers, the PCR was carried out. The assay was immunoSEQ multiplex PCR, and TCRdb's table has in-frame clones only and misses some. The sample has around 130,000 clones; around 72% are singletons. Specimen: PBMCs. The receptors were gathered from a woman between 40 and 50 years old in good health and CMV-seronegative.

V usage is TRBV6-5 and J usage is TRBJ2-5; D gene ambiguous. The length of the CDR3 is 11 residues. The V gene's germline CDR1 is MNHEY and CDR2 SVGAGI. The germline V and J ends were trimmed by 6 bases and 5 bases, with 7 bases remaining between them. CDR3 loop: CASRNGETQYF. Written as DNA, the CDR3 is TGTGCCAGCAGGAACGGTGAGACCCAGTACTTC.

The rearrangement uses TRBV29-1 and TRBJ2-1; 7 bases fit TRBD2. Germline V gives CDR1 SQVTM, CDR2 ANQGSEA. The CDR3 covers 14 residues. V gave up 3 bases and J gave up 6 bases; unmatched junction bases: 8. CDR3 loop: CSVDIAGGFNEQFF. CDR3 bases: TGCAGCGTTGACATAGCGGGCGGATTCAATGAGCAGTTCTTC.

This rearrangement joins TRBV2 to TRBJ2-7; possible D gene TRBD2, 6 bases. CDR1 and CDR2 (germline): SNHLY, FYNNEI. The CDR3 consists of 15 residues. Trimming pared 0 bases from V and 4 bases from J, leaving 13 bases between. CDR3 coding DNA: TGTGCCAGCAGTGAAGCTGGGCAGGGAGGTTACGAGCAGTACTTC. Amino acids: CASSEAGQGGYEQYF.

The CDR3 bases are TGTGCCAGCGGGAGGCAGGGAGAAGAAGCTTTCTTT. Protein product: CASGRQGEEAFF. The chain links TRBV6-5 to TRBJ1-1, with D possibly TRBD1 on 5 matching bases. The CDR3 runs to 12 residues. Germline CDR1 MNHEY, CDR2 SVGAGI. Trimming removed 8 bases at V and 8 bases at J, with 15 bases between.

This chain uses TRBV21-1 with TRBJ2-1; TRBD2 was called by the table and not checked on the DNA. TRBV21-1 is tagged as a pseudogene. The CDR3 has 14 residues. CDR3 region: CASSTRLPSDEQFF. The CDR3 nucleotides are TGTGCCAGCAGCACCAGACTGCCCTCCGATGAGCAGTTCTTC.

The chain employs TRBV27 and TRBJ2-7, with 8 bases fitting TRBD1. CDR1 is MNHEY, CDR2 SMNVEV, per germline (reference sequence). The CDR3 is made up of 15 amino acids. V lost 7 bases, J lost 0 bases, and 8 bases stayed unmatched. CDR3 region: CASTLRTGSSYEQYF. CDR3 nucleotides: TGTGCCAGCACCCTGCGGACAGGGAGCTCCTACGAGCAGTACTTC.

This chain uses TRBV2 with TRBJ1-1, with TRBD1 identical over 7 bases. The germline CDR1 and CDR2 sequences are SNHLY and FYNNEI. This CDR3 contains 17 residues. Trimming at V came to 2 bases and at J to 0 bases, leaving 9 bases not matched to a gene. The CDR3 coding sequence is TGTGCCAGCAGTGAAAATGGCAGGGGGTCTTTGAACACTGAAGCTTTCTTT. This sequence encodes CASSENGRGSLNTEAFF.

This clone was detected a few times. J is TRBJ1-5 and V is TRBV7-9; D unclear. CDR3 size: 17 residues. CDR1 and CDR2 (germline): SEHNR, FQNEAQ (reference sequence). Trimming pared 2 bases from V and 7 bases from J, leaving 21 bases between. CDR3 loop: CASSLSVGGSRGQPQHF. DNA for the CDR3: TGTGCCAGCAGCTTATCGGTTGGCGGGTCCCGAGGGCAGCCCCAGCATTTT.

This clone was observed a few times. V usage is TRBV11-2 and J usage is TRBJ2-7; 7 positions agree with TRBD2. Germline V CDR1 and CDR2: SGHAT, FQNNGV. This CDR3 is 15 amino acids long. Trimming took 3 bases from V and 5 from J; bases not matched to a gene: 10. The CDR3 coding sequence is TGTGCCAGCAGCTTCCGGCGGGAGAAGTCGAACGAGCAGTACTTC. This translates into CASSFRREKSNEQYF.

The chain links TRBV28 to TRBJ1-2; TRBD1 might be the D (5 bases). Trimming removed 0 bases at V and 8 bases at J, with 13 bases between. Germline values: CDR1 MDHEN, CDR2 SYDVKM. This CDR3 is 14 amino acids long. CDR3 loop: CASSLWAGEGGYTF. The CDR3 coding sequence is TGTGCCAGCAGTTTATGGGCGGGGGAGGGAGGCTACACCTTC.

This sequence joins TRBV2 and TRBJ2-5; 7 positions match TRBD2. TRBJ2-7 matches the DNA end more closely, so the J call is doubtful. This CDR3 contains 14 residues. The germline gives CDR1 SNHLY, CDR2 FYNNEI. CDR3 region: CASGEGPQGYEQYF. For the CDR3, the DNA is TGTGCCAGTGGGGAGGGACCCCAAGGCTACGAGCAGTACTTC.

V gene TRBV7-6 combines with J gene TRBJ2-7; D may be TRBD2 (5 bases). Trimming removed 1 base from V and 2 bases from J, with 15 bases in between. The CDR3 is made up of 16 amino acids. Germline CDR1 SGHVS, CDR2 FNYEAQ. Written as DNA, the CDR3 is TGTGCCAGCAGCTTAGTTGGGTCGGGAACGACCTACGAGCAGTACTTC. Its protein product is CASSLVGSGTTYEQYF.